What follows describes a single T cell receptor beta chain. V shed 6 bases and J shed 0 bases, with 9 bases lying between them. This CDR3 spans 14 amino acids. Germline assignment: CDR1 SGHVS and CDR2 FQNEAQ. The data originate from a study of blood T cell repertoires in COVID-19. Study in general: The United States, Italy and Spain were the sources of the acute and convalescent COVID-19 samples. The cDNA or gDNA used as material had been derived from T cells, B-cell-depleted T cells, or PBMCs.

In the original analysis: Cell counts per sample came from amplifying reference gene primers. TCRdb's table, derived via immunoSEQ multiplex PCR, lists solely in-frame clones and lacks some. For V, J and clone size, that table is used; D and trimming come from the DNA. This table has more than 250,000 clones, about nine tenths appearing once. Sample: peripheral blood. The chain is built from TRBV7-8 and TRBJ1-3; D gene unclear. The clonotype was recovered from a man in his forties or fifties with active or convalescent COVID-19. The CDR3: CASRTGRSGNTIYF. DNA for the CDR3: TGTGCCAGCAGAACGGGTCGCTCTGGAAACACCATATATTTT.